Shown below are 31 T cell receptor beta chains from a single sample sequenced in a study of T cell responses to AZD1222 COVID-19 vaccine. Sequencing used immunoSEQ multiplex PCR; TCRdb keeps in-frame clones, though not all of them. The sample lists some 130,000 clones; roughly 91% were seen once. Specimen: peripheral blood, collected on day 0 of AZD1222 vaccination. The receptors were gathered from an adult in good health.

The chain recombines TRBV18 with TRBJ1-4; a possible D gene is TRBD1 (6 bases). Trimming left V 3 bases short and J 7 bases short, with 15 bases between. The CDR3 consists of 15 residues. In germline, CDR1 is KGHSH, CDR2 LQKENI. The CDR3 is CASSPRTAGIEKLFF. DNA for the CDR3: TGTGCCAGCTCACCTAGGACAGCGGGGATTGAAAAACTGTTTTTT.

The V call is TRBV27, the J call TRBJ2-7; 8 positions match TRBD1. The CDR3 has 13 amino acids. Germline CDR1 reads MNHEY; CDR2 reads SMNVEV (reference sequence). The V segment lost 6 bases and the J segment 7 bases; nucleotides outside the gene matches: 8. The CDR3 region has the DNA TGTGCCAGCAGGACAGGGGCCCAGGGTGAGCAGTACTTC. It is translated as CASRTGAQGEQYF.

The chain has TRBV5-1 and TRBJ2-1; 9 bases fit TRBD1. This CDR3 is 15 amino acids long. CDR1 and CDR2 from the germline V gene are SGHRS and YFSETQ. V lost 4 bases and J lost 2; bases outside the gene matches: 4. The CDR3 loop reads CASSQGQGPYNEQFF. The CDR3 DNA reads as TGCGCCAGCAGCCAGGGACAGGGCCCCTACAATGAGCAGTTCTTC.

The chain recombines TRBV18 with TRBJ1-2; TRBD1 matches 7 bases. The CDR3 sequence is 14 residues long. The V gene's germline CDR1 is KGHSH and CDR2 LQKENI. J lost 3 bases, V lost 8 bases, and 9 bases had no gene match. The CDR3 is CASRLRGQDYGYTF. CDR3 bases: TGTGCCAGCCGATTGAGGGGGCAGGACTATGGCTACACCTTC.

The J gene is TRBJ2-3, the V gene TRBV7-6, with TRBD2 matching over 12 bases. This CDR3 has 15 amino acids. Trimming at V came to 5 bases and at J to 4 bases, leaving 4 bases not matched to a gene. Germline V gene sequence: CDR1 SGHVS, CDR2 FNYEAQ. For the CDR3, the DNA is TGTGCCAGCAGCCCGACTAGCGGGAGTGCAGATACGCAGTATTTT. This gives the protein CASSPTSGSADTQYF.

CDR3 region: CASSLAGLVKGEQFF. The CDR3, as DNA: TGTGCCAGCAGTTTAGCAGGCCTAGTAAAGGGTGAGCAGTTCTTC. V gene TRBV27 combines with J gene TRBJ2-1; no clear D. V was clipped by 2 bases and J by 9 bases, with 17 bases between them. The germline V gene has CDR1 MNHEY and CDR2 SMNVEV (reference sequence). The CDR3 spans 15 residues.

The chain has TRBV6-5 and TRBJ2-1; 8 bases are a match to TRBD2. Germline V gives CDR1 MNHEY, CDR2 SVGAGI. CDR3 length: 15 amino acids. V gave up 4 bases and J gave up 1 base; unmatched junction bases: 3. CDR3 coding DNA: TGTGCCAGCAGTTTACGGGAGGGGTCCTACAATGAGCAGTTCTTC. This translates into CASSLREGSYNEQFF.

This clone was counted once. V and J are TRBV2 and TRBJ1-1; no firm D call. From germline, CDR1 is SNHLY and CDR2 FYNNEI. The CDR3 is 13 residues long. Trimming stripped 10 bases from V and 4 bases from J, with 16 bases between. The CDR3 coding sequence is TGTGCCACCACACTCAGCAGTAGCACTGAAGCTTTCTTT. The encoded protein is CATTLSSSTEAFF.

The chain couples TRBV10-3 to TRBJ1-5; D is unclear. The germline V gene encodes CDR1 ENHRY and CDR2 SYGVKD. This CDR3 spans 14 amino acids. V lost 2 bases to trimming and J lost 1 base, with 6 bases between them. This CDR3 is CAISEVGSNQPQHF. CDR3 sequence (DNA): TGTGCCATCAGTGAGGTAGGCAGCAATCAGCCCCAGCATTTT.

The chain couples TRBV5-4 to TRBJ1-1, with unresolved D. The CDR3 runs 14 residues. In germline, CDR1 is SGHNT, CDR2 YYREEE (reference sequence). Trimming took off 4 bases at V and 1 base at J, with 11 bases between the two ends. CDR3 residues: CASSAPRENTEAFF. The CDR3 DNA follows: TGTGCCAGCAGCGCGCCCAGAGAGAACACTGAAGCTTTCTTT.

This chain links TRBV3-1 (or the pseudogene TRBV3-2) with TRBJ1-2; D ambiguous. CDR1 is LGHDT and CDR2 is YNNKEL in the germline V gene (reference sequence). Trimming took off 1 base at V and 8 bases at J, with 2 bases between the two ends. CDR3 length equals 10 residues. The CDR3 spells CASSQVGYTF. The CDR3 bases are TGTGCCAGCAGCCAAGTAGGCTACACCTTC.

The chain couples TRBV7-2 to TRBJ1-5; D unresolved. The CDR3 is 14 residues long. The germline V gene encodes CDR1 SGHTA and CDR2 FQGNSA. V lost 8 bases, J lost 6 bases, and 17 bases lay in between. The CDR3 nucleotides read TGTGCCAGCGGGCCTCGGGGAGGAGGTCAGCCCCAGCATTTT. Translation gives CASGPRGGGQPQHF.

The CDR3 here is CASSRPGHGNQPQHF. In DNA, the CDR3 is TGTGCCAGTAGTAGACCGGGACACGGCAATCAGCCCCAGCATTTT. The chain is built from TRBV19 and TRBJ1-5; a possible D gene is TRBD1 (6 bases). The CDR3 extends over 15 amino acids. Trimming removed 4 bases from V and 2 bases from J, with 12 bases in between. Germline CDR1 LNHDA, CDR2 SQIVND (reference sequence).

The J gene is TRBJ2-3, the V gene TRBV19; the D gene could be TRBD1 or TRBD2 (5 bases each). V was trimmed by 0 bases and J by 6 bases, leaving 16 bases between them. Germline V lookup: CDR1 LNHDA, CDR2 SQIVND (reference sequence). The CDR3 is made up of 16 amino acids. CDR3 bases: TGTGCCAGTAGTATAGAAGGGAGACAGCCCGGGGATACGCAGTATTTT. As protein: CASSIEGRQPGDTQYF. Complete variable domain (other parts from reference TRBV19 and TRBJ2-3): DGGITQSPKYLFRKEGQNVTLSCEQNLNHDAMYWYRQDPGQGLRLIYYSQIVNDFQKGDIAEGYSVSREKKESFPLTVTSAQKNPTAFYLCASSIEGRQPGDTQYFGPGTRLTVL.

This CDR3 reads CASSQSRDRCDYGYTF. Here the CDR3 DNA reads TGCGCCAGCAGTCAATCACGAGACAGATGTGACTATGGCTACACCTTC. The chain links TRBV23-1 to TRBJ1-2; D might be TRBD1 (5 bases). TRBV23-1 is designated an ORF whose function remains uncertain. V dropped 0 bases and J dropped 3 bases, with 14 bases sitting between them. The CDR3 is 16 residues long.

This chain connects TRBV18 to TRBJ1-1; TRBD1 aligns across 9 bases. The CDR3 loop spans 15 amino acids. Germline trimming cut 3 bases from V and 1 base from J; bases unmatched to any gene: 3. The germline V gene encodes CDR1 KGHSH and CDR2 LQKENI. The CDR3 nucleotides read TGTGCCAGCTCACCCGGGGGACAGGGGAACACTGAAGCTTTCTTT. Its translation: CASSPGGQGNTEAFF.

The rearrangement uses TRBV5-1 and TRBJ2-3; 13 bases are a match to TRBD2. Germline V gene lookup returns CDR1 SGHRS and CDR2 YFSETQ. The CDR3 consists of 18 residues. With V trimmed by 2 bases and J by 3 bases, 9 bases remained unmatched. The CDR3 bases are TGCGCCAGCAGCTTCAGACTAGCGGGAGGCCCGGGGACAGATACGCAGTATTTT. It encodes CASSFRLAGGPGTDTQYF.

The chain recombines TRBV18 with TRBJ1-3, with D unresolved. CDR1 and CDR2 (germline): KGHSH, LQKENI. With 1 base removed from V and 4 bases from J, the gap between germline ends came to 11 bases. This CDR3 has 15 residues. The CDR3 region is CASSPLGLGGNTIYF. In DNA form, the CDR3 reads TGTGCCAGCTCACCACTGGGCCTGGGGGGAAACACCATATATTTT. The whole variable domain, filled in from reference TRBV18 and TRBJ1-3, reads NAGVMQNPRHLVRRRGQEARLRCSPMKGHSHVYWYRQLPEEGLKFMVYLQKENIIDESGMPKERFSAEFPKEGPSILRIQQVVRGDSAAYFCASSPLGLGGNTIYFGEGSWLTVV.

The rearrangement links TRBV5-1 to TRBJ2-2; 14 bases are shared with TRBD2. Per germline, CDR1 SGHRS and CDR2 YFSETQ. The V segment lost 4 bases and the J segment 1 base; nucleotides outside the gene matches: 0. CDR3 length: 16 residues. CDR3 sequence: CASSGTSGGNTGELFF. The CDR3 nucleotides read TGCGCCAGCAGCGGGACTAGCGGGGGGAACACCGGGGAGCTGTTTTTT.

In this sample, this clone turned up a few times. This chain uses TRBV11-1 with TRBJ2-7; a weak D match, TRBD2 (6 bases). Trimming removed 3 bases from V and 5 bases from J, with 17 bases in between. This CDR3 contains 15 residues. Germline loops: CDR1 SGHAT, CDR2 FQDESV (reference sequence). CDR3 protein: CASSFPGQGGDEQYF. CDR3 DNA sequence: TGTGCCAGCAGCTTCCCTGGGCAGGGCGGGGACGAGCAGTACTTC.

The V gene is TRBV7-9, the J gene TRBJ2-5, with a weak D call TRBD1 (7 bases). Germline CDR1 and CDR2: SEHNR and FQNEAQ (reference sequence). Trimming left V 6 bases short and J 2 bases short, with 16 bases between. This CDR3 comprises 15 residues. CDR3 region: CASRPQGGLQETQYF. The CDR3 DNA follows: TGTGCCAGCAGGCCCCAGGGGGGCCTTCAAGAGACCCAGTACTTC.

The V call is TRBV29-1, the J call TRBJ1-1, with a possible D match to TRBD1 (5 bases). Per germline, CDR1 SQVTM and CDR2 ANQGSEA. CDR3 length: 15 amino acids. Trimming took off 6 bases at V and 5 bases at J, with 22 bases between the two ends. CDR3 sequence: CSVTRRLVEGTEAFF. The CDR3 region has the DNA TGCAGCGTCACCAGGAGGCTCGTTGAGGGGACTGAAGCTTTCTTT.

This rearrangement joins TRBV27 to TRBJ1-1; D is ambiguous. Trimming removed 0 bases from V and 3 bases from J, with 11 bases in between. CDR1 is MNHEY, CDR2 SMNVEV, per germline (reference sequence). There are 15 residues in the CDR3. The CDR3 DNA follows: TGTGCCAGCAGTTTATCGATAGGGCAGTACACTGAAGCTTTCTTT. Its translation: CASSLSIGQYTEAFF.

This sequence joins TRBV20-1 and TRBJ1-1; TRBD1 might be the D (5 bases). This CDR3 region has 11 residues. Trimming removed 5 bases from V and 4 bases from J, with 8 bases in between. The V gene's germline CDR1 is DFQATT and CDR2 SNEGSKA (reference sequence). CDR3 bases: TGCAGTGCTTCAGGGCTCACTGAAGCTTTCTTT. Its protein is CSASGLTEAFF.

J is TRBJ2-7 and V is TRBV7-8; D uncertain. Trimming removed 3 bases at V and 0 bases at J, with 6 bases between. This CDR3 region has 13 residues. The germline V gene encodes CDR1 SGHVS and CDR2 FQNEAQ. The CDR3 DNA reads as TGTGCCAGCAGCTTTAAAAGCTCCTACGAGCAGTACTTC. Protein product: CASSFKSSYEQYF. The variable domain in full, with the rest retrieved from reference TRBV7-8 and TRBJ2-7, is GAGVSQSPRYKVAKRGQDVALRCDPISGHVSLFWYQQALGQGPEFLTYFQNEAQLDKSGLPSDRFFAERPEGSVSTLKIQRTQQEDSAVYLCASSFKSSYEQYFGPGTRLTVT.

V is TRBV6-6 and J is TRBJ1-5; D perhaps matches TRBD1 (5 bases). Trimming took off 6 bases at V and 0 bases at J, with 9 bases between the two ends. The CDR3 covers 14 residues. CDR1 is MNHNY and CDR2 is SVGAGI in the germline V gene (reference sequence). The CDR3 reads CASRTAYSNQPQHF. CDR3 DNA: TGTGCCAGCAGGACAGCGTATAGCAATCAGCCCCAGCATTTT.

The chain couples TRBV5-4 to TRBJ2-1; 9 bases align to TRBD2. With 1 base clipped from V and 4 bases from J, the junction kept 3 bases outside the gene matches. Germline V gene data show CDR1 as SGHNT and CDR2 as YYREEE (reference sequence). The CDR3 is 15 amino acids. The CDR3 nucleotides are TGTGCCAGCAGCTTGTGGACTAGCGAGTACAATGAGCAGTTCTTC. This translates into CASSLWTSEYNEQFF. Supplemented by reference TRBV5-4 and TRBJ2-1, the full variable domain reads ETGVTQSPTHLIKTRGQQVTLRCSSQSGHNTVSWYQQALGQGPQFIFQYYREEENGRGNFPPRFSGLQFPNYSSELNVNALELDDSALYLCASSLWTSEYNEQFFGPGTRLTVL.

The genes are TRBV6-5 and TRBJ2-7; the D gene is possibly TRBD2 (6 bases). Trimming removed 0 bases at V and 2 bases at J, with 14 bases between. CDR1 MNHEY and CDR2 SVGAGI come from the germline V gene. This CDR3 is 16 amino acids long. Written as DNA, the CDR3 is TGTGCCAGCAGTTACTCGGGGCTAGCGAAAACCTACGAGCAGTACTTC. Amino acids: CASSYSGLAKTYEQYF.

The chain joins TRBV28 to TRBJ1-1; weak D call: TRBD1 (5 bases). V lost 5 bases and J 2 bases, leaving 12 bases between the germline ends. Germline V gives CDR1 MDHEN, CDR2 SYDVKM. CDR3 length: 14 residues. Written as DNA, the CDR3 is TGTGCCAGCAGTCCCCGGACACGAAACACTGAAGCTTTCTTT. Protein: CASSPRTRNTEAFF.

The J gene is TRBJ2-1, the V gene TRBV7-2; 9 nucleotides agree with TRBD1. The CDR3 is 13 amino acids. Per the germline V gene, CDR1 is SGHTA and CDR2 is FQGNSA. The J segment lost 8 bases and the V segment lost 1 base, leaving 0 bases of the junction unmatched. The CDR3 region has the DNA TGTGCCAGCAGCTTAGGGACAGGGGATGAGCAGTTCTTC. Translating it yields CASSLGTGDEQFF.

The table lists this clone with a few counts. The rearrangement uses TRBV2 and TRBJ1-1, with 9 bases matching TRBD1. This CDR3 region has 14 residues. After removal of 6 bases from V and 12 bases from J, the junction contained 14 bases not matched to a gene. Germline CDR1 and CDR2: SNHLY and FYNNEI. DNA for the CDR3: TGTGCCAGCAGAGATATGACAGGGGGTGAGAGCACTTTCTTT. It translates to CASRDMTGGESTFF. The full variable domain, rest sourced from reference TRBV2 and TRBJ1-1, is EPEVTQTPSHQVTQMGQEVILRCVPISNHLYFYWYRQILGQKVEFLVSFYNNEISEKSEIFDDQFSVERPDGSNFTLKIRSTKLEDSAMYFCASRDMTGGESTFFGQGTRLTVV.